These 20 T cell receptor beta chains came from one sample sequenced in a study of shared clonotypes between healthy human individuals. Produced via immunoSEQ multiplex PCR; TCRdb's table is partial and in-frame only. Here the sample spans 1.5 million to 2.5 million clones, around 96% being singletons. The naive CD8 population came from CD45RO-negative cells selected for CCR7, without terminally differentiated effector memory CD45RA+ cells. Sequencing was performed on naive CD8+ T cells sorted from blood. Every receptor here comes from a man younger than 35 in good health.

V is TRBV5-1 and J is TRBJ2-1; the match to TRBD1 covers 9 bases. The CDR3 length is 13 residues. CDR1 SGHRS and CDR2 YFSETQ come from the germline V gene. With V trimmed by 5 bases and J by 7 bases, 4 bases remained unmatched. In DNA, the CDR3 is TGCGCCAGCAGGCGACAGGGGGAAAATGAGCAGTTCTTC. As protein: CASRRQGENEQFF.

This chain uses TRBV4-1 with TRBJ1-1; D is possibly TRBD1 (6 bases). This CDR3 spans 15 amino acids. Germline CDR1 reads MGHRA; CDR2 reads YSYEKL. V was clipped by 1 base and J by 4 bases, with 13 bases between them. CDR3 nucleotides: TGCGCCAGCAGCCAAGCCACAGGGCTGGTCACTGAAGCTTTCTTT. It encodes CASSQATGLVTEAFF.

V and J are TRBV14 and TRBJ2-3, with 14 positions matching TRBD2. Germline CDR1 is SGHDN and CDR2 is FVKESK. With V trimmed by 4 bases and J by 4 bases, 7 bases remained unmatched. The CDR3 is 17 residues long. The CDR3 spells CASSPRLAGGLADTQYF. CDR3 DNA sequence: TGTGCCAGCAGCCCCCGACTAGCGGGAGGGCTGGCAGATACGCAGTATTTT.

This chain links TRBV10-3 with TRBJ1-2; D not certain. Germline CDR1 and CDR2: ENHRY and SYGVKD. The V end was cut by 1 base, the J end by 5 bases, with 17 bases between. The CDR3 length is 16 residues. DNA of the CDR3: TGTGCCATCAGTGAGTTGGGCTCATGGGAGCTGTATGGCTACACCTTC. Amino acids: CAISELGSWELYGYTF.

The chain couples TRBV12-5 to TRBJ1-5; a possible D gene is TRBD1 (5 bases). V was pared by 2 bases and J by 7 bases, with 6 bases between. The CDR3 totals 12 residues. The V gene's germline CDR1 is LGHNT and CDR2 FRNRAP. The CDR3 DNA reads as TGTGCTAGTGGTTTGCGGGGGCAGCCCCAGCATTTT. Translated: CASGLRGQPQHF.

The gene calls are TRBV11-1 and TRBJ2-1; tentative D call: TRBD2 (6 bases). Germline V gene sequence: CDR1 SGHAT, CDR2 FQDESV (reference sequence). Trimming stripped 1 base from V and 8 bases from J, with 18 bases between. The CDR3 spans 16 residues. The CDR3 DNA reads TGTGCCAGCAGCTTAGTCCGGGACTTAGTGTGGGATGAGCAGTTCTTC. Protein: CASSLVRDLVWDEQFF.

The rearrangement links TRBV6-6 to TRBJ2-7, with D uncertain. The CDR3 is 15 amino acids. The V gene lost 6 bases and the J gene lost 2 bases, with 17 bases spanning the gap. The germline V gene has CDR1 MNHNY and CDR2 SVGAGI (reference sequence). CDR3 amino acids: CASSPEGIPTYEQYF. CDR3 bases: TGTGCCAGCAGCCCCGAAGGGATACCTACCTACGAGCAGTACTTC.

This chain connects TRBV19 to TRBJ2-1; 11 nucleotides agree with TRBD2. This CDR3 has 17 residues. Germline V gene sequence: CDR1 LNHDA, CDR2 SQIVND (reference sequence). V lost 3 bases to trimming and J lost 4 bases; unmatched junction nucleotides: 8. CDR3: CASSIPTSGEAYNEQFF. CDR3 bases: TGTGCCAGTAGTATCCCGACTAGCGGGGAGGCATACAATGAGCAGTTCTTC.

The chain couples TRBV2 to TRBJ1-2; D perhaps matches TRBD1 (5 bases). This CDR3 has 15 amino acids. The V gene lost 3 bases and the J gene lost 3 bases, with 14 bases spanning the gap. Germline loops: CDR1 SNHLY, CDR2 FYNNEI. CDR3 sequence: CASSDTGGGYYGYTF. The CDR3 DNA follows: TGTGCCAGCAGTGATACAGGTGGGGGATACTATGGCTACACCTTC.

The chain couples TRBV2 to TRBJ2-2; the match to TRBD2 covers 7 bases. The V segment lost 5 bases and the J segment 9 bases; nucleotides outside the gene matches: 6. Germline V gene data show CDR1 as SNHLY and CDR2 as FYNNEI. This CDR3 has 13 residues. The CDR3 nucleotides read TGTGCCAGCAGTACGGAGACTAGCCGGGAGCTGTTTTTT. The encoded protein is CASSTETSRELFF. The full variable domain, completed using reference TRBV2 and TRBJ2-2, is EPEVTQTPSHQVTQMGQEVILRCVPISNHLYFYWYRQILGQKVEFLVSFYNNEISEKSEIFDDQFSVERPDGSNFTLKIRSTKLEDSAMYFCASSTETSRELFFGEGSRLTVL.

This chain connects TRBV7-9 to TRBJ1-1; the D gene is possibly TRBD1 (5 bases). Per germline, CDR1 SEHNR and CDR2 FQNEAQ (reference sequence). V was shortened by 4 bases and J by 8 bases, with 11 bases between the two germline ends. This CDR3 comprises 12 residues. The CDR3 is CASSYGHGEAFF. For the CDR3, the DNA is TGTGCCAGCAGCTATGGACACGGCGAAGCTTTCTTT. Full variable domain (missing parts from reference TRBV7-9 and TRBJ1-1): DTGVSQNPRHKITKRGQNVTFRCDPISEHNRLYWYRQTLGQGPEFLTYFQNEAQLEKSRLLSDRFSAERPKGSFSTLEIQRTEQGDSAMYLCASSYGHGEAFFGQGTRLTVV.

The gene calls are TRBV4-3 and TRBJ2-7; TRBD1 agrees at 7 bases. Germline values: CDR1 LGHNA, CDR2 YSLEER. The CDR3 covers 16 residues. Trimming at V came to 3 bases and at J to 4 bases, leaving 12 bases not matched to a gene. CDR3 sequence reads: CASSQNDRDTLYEQYF. The CDR3 DNA reads as TGCGCCAGCAGCCAGAACGACAGGGATACCCTGTACGAGCAGTACTTC.

The chain links TRBV7-9 to TRBJ1-4, with D unclear. The CDR3 loop spans 15 amino acids. Germline V lookup: CDR1 SEHNR, CDR2 FQNEAQ (reference sequence). Trimming pared 5 bases from V and 5 bases from J, leaving 15 bases between. CDR3 bases: TGTGCCAGCAGCCCGTTCGTAGTGGGGAATGAAAAACTGTTTTTT. Translated: CASSPFVVGNEKLFF.

V usage is TRBV28 and J usage is TRBJ1-4, with a possible D match to TRBD1 (5 bases). This CDR3 has 17 residues. Trimming removed 4 bases from V and 7 bases from J, with 22 bases in between. Germline V gene data show CDR1 as MDHEN and CDR2 as SYDVKM. The DNA for the CDR3 is TGTGCCAGCAGTTCACCCCGAGAGCAGGGAGGAAGTGAAAAACTGTTTTTT. It is translated as CASSSPREQGGSEKLFF.

The V gene is TRBV28, the J gene TRBJ2-3; D unresolved. This CDR3 spans 14 amino acids. Germline V gene sequence: CDR1 MDHEN, CDR2 SYDVKM. Trimming took off 6 bases at V and 10 bases at J, with 20 bases between the two ends. CDR3 loop: CASRPDSPLVAQYF. The DNA of the CDR3 is TGTGCCAGCAGGCCAGACTCCCCCCTGGTGGCGCAGTATTTT.

The genes are TRBV19 and TRBJ2-3; D tentatively reads TRBD1 or TRBD2 (5 bases each). This CDR3 is 15 amino acids long. Looked up from germline, CDR1 is LNHDA and CDR2 is SQIVND (reference sequence). Trimming removed 6 bases at V and 0 bases at J, with 13 bases between. The CDR3 is CASRPGTASTDTQYF. CDR3 bases: TGTGCCAGTAGACCCGGGACGGCTAGCACAGATACGCAGTATTTT.

This chain connects TRBV10-3 to TRBJ1-2; no clear D. This CDR3 region has 11 residues. From germline, CDR1 is ENHRY and CDR2 SYGVKD. Trimming removed 7 bases from V and 2 bases from J, with 5 bases in between. CDR3 in DNA: TGTGCCATCACAGGAAACTATGGCTACACCTTC. Its translation is CAITGNYGYTF.

This chain joins TRBV27 and TRBJ2-2; the match to TRBD1 covers 8 bases. After removal of 6 bases from V and 5 bases from J, the junction contained 5 bases not matched to a gene. This CDR3 region has 14 residues. CDR1 is MNHEY, CDR2 SMNVEV, per germline (reference sequence). The CDR3 here is CASSRTGGTGELFF. In DNA form, the CDR3 reads TGTGCCAGCAGCCGAACAGGGGGAACCGGGGAGCTGTTTTTT.

The rearrangement uses TRBV5-4 and TRBJ2-5; 7 nucleotides match TRBD2. V trimming: 4 bases; J trimming: 4 bases; junction bases outside the gene matches: 4. Germline CDR1 reads SGHNT; CDR2 reads YYREEE (reference sequence). This CDR3 has 13 amino acids. CDR3: CASSERGGETQYF. CDR3 nucleotides: TGTGCCAGCAGCGAGCGGGGAGGAGAGACCCAGTACTTC.

V is TRBV7-2 and J is TRBJ2-1; TRBD2 matches 8 bases. The CDR3 spans 17 residues. Germline-derived CDR1 and CDR2 are SGHTA and FQGNSA. The V gene end was trimmed by 5 bases and the J gene end by 0 bases; junction bases not matched to a gene: 9. In nucleotides, the CDR3 is TGTGCCAGCAGCACAACAGCGGGGGCAATCTCCTACAATGAGCAGTTCTTC. Its protein is CASSTTAGAISYNEQFF.